Sequencing of this T cell receptor (beta chain) was carried out in a study of response to subunit inactivated influenza vaccine. Each CDR3 protein gets one entry after TCRdb re-called the RT-PCR reads with MiXCR. The sample records 500,000 to 550,000 distinct CDR3 sequences, 20% to 25% being singletons. Germline trimming cut 4 bases from V and 9 bases from J; bases unmatched to any gene: 6. Germline loops: CDR1 DFQATT, CDR2 SNEGSKA (reference sequence). The CDR3 spans 12 residues. These same data were also listed under a study on T cells expressing NK-cell markers. This second report adds: UMIs were included in TCR beta cDNA generated by 5'RACE template switching. Out of eight donors sequenced, seven tested HCMV-seropositive and the remaining one seronegative.

V and J are TRBV20-1 and TRBJ2-1; 7 bases map to TRBD1. Sequencing was performed on CD4+ T cells sorted from PBMCs, taken less than 13 days after vaccination. This receptor was obtained from a man in his fifties who received an inactivated influenza vaccine. The CDR3 DNA follows: TGCAGTGCTAAAGGGGGCGTGGGTGAGCAGTTCTTC. Protein: CSAKGGVGEQFF.